One sample yielded the 26 T cell receptor beta chains listed below, sequenced in a study of T cell responses to AZD1222 COVID-19 vaccine. Sequencing was performed with immunoSEQ multiplex PCR; in TCRdb, only in-frame clones are kept and a portion is missing. The repertoire holds roughly 48,000 clones, with about 91% as singletons. The material sequenced was peripheral blood, taken 28 days after the second AZD1222 dose. The receptors here all came from an adult who received the AZD1222 COVID-19 vaccine.

The chain carries TRBV6-5 and TRBJ1-2; a weak D match, TRBD1 (6 bases). V lost 7 bases and J lost 8, with 20 bases in between. The CDR3 is 14 amino acids. Germline V CDR1 and CDR2: MNHEY, SVGAGI. The CDR3 nucleotides read TGTGCCAGCATTCAGCACAAGGGGGGGCAGGGCTACACCTTC. It yields the protein CASIQHKGGQGYTF.

The genes are TRBV5-1 and TRBJ2-1, with a tentative D call TRBD2 (5 bases). Looked up from germline, CDR1 is SGHRS and CDR2 is YFSETQ. V lost 0 bases and J 6 bases, leaving 13 bases between the germline ends. This CDR3 contains 15 residues. CDR3 DNA: TGCGCCAGCAGCTTGGTTCTAGGAGGCCGCAATGAGCAGTTCTTC. Its protein is CASSLVLGGRNEQFF.

The rearrangement uses TRBV6-5 and TRBJ2-2; 8 positions agree with TRBD1. There are 13 residues in the CDR3. Trimming at V came to 7 bases and at J to 6 bases, leaving 4 bases not matched to a gene. Germline CDR1 reads MNHEY; CDR2 reads SVGAGI. CDR3 residues: CASTQGAAGELFF. Written as DNA, the CDR3 is TGTGCCAGCACGCAGGGGGCAGCCGGGGAGCTGTTTTTT.

The CDR3 DNA follows: TGTGCCAGCAGCACCGCCACAGGGGTTGGGCAAGAGACCCAGTACTTC. Translated: CASSTATGVGQETQYF. The chain recombines TRBV7-9 with TRBJ2-5; the match to TRBD1 covers 7 bases. Germline values: CDR1 SEHNR, CDR2 FQNEAQ (reference sequence). Unmatched junction bases numbered 11, after V lost 5 bases and J lost 2 bases. The CDR3 extends over 16 amino acids.

In its sample, this clone was seen once. The V gene is TRBV27, the J gene TRBJ2-3, with 11 bases that match TRBD1. Germline values: CDR1 MNHEY, CDR2 SMNVEV (reference sequence). The CDR3 spans 18 residues. V lost 3 bases and J lost 5; bases outside the gene matches: 13. The CDR3 is CASSFSPRDRGYQDTQYF. The CDR3 DNA reads as TGTGCCAGCAGTTTTTCCCCAAGGGACAGGGGGTATCAAGATACGCAGTATTTT.

The V call is TRBV6-5, the J call TRBJ2-1, with 10 bases identical to TRBD2. CDR3 length equals 15 residues. Per the germline V gene, CDR1 is MNHEY and CDR2 is SVGAGI. Germline trimming cut 7 bases from V and 7 bases from J; bases unmatched to any gene: 10. DNA of the CDR3: TGTGCCAGCATCAAGCGGGGGGGCCCGTGGAATGAGCAGTTCTTC. Translating gives CASIKRGGPWNEQFF.

The chain recombines TRBV13 with TRBJ2-3; 10 bases align to TRBD2. Germline loops: CDR1 PRHDT, CDR2 FYEKMQ (reference sequence). Losses at the gene ends were 4 bases for V and 0 bases for J; bases not matched to a gene: 1. CDR3 length equals 15 residues. The DNA of the CDR3 is TGTGCCAGCAGCTATAGCGGGGGGAGCACAGATACGCAGTATTTT. The encoded protein is CASSYSGGSTDTQYF.

V gene TRBV7-2 combines with J gene TRBJ1-3; D not resolved. Germline lookup yields CDR1 SGHTA and CDR2 FQGNSA. Trimming left V 4 bases short and J 4 bases short, with 5 bases between. This CDR3 has 12 residues. Here the CDR3 reads CASSSAGNTIYF. The DNA for the CDR3 is TGTGCCAGCAGCTCGGCCGGAAACACCATATATTTT. The whole variable domain, remainder taken from reference TRBV7-2 and TRBJ1-3, is GAGVSQSPSNKVTEKGKDVELRCDPISGHTALYWYRQSLGQGLEFLIYFQGNSAPDKSGLPSDRFSAERTGGSVSTLTIQRTQQEDSAVYLCASSSAGNTIYFGEGSWLTVV.

This chain uses TRBV6-5 with TRBJ2-7; 8 nucleotides match TRBD1. This CDR3 is 13 amino acids long. J gave up 6 bases and V 6 bases, and 7 bases lay outside the gene matches. Germline loops: CDR1 MNHEY, CDR2 SVGAGI. CDR3 protein: CASSPPGTGEQYF. The CDR3 nucleotides are TGTGCCAGCAGCCCCCCAGGGACAGGCGAGCAGTACTTC.

The chain recombines TRBV19 with TRBJ2-2; TRBD2 matches at 7 bases. This CDR3 spans 16 amino acids. V lost 7 bases to trimming and J lost 2 bases; unmatched junction nucleotides: 10. The germline gives CDR1 LNHDA, CDR2 SQIVND (reference sequence). The CDR3 region is CASNLVGGPNTGELFF. Here the CDR3 DNA reads TGTGCCAGTAACCTAGTGGGAGGGCCTAACACCGGGGAGCTGTTTTTT.

V usage is TRBV19 and J usage is TRBJ2-7; 7 bases are shared with TRBD2. Trimming cost V 0 bases and J 0 bases; bases outside gene matches: 5. The CDR3 sequence is 16 residues long. CDR1 is LNHDA, CDR2 SQIVND, per germline (reference sequence). CDR3 DNA sequence: TGTGCCAGTAGTATAGATGCTAGCGGTTTCTCCTACGAGCAGTACTTC. This encodes CASSIDASGFSYEQYF.

The rearrangement links TRBV2 to TRBJ1-1; D is ambiguous. Germline assignment: CDR1 SNHLY and CDR2 FYNNEI. This CDR3 has 13 amino acids. With 7 bases removed from V and 1 base from J, the gap between germline ends came to 10 bases. The CDR3 loop reads CASKKDGNTEAFF. The CDR3 DNA follows: TGTGCCAGCAAGAAGGACGGGAACACTGAAGCTTTCTTT.

The rearrangement links TRBV7-9 to TRBJ2-7, with D uncertain. V was shortened by 7 bases and J by 5 bases, with 18 bases between the two germline ends. Germline CDR1 is SEHNR and CDR2 is FQNEAQ (reference sequence). This CDR3 has 14 amino acids. DNA of the CDR3: TGTGCCAGCACCCCAGGAGAGTCACGGAACGAGCAGTACTTC. It encodes CASTPGESRNEQYF.

The rearrangement uses TRBV10-1 and TRBJ2-3, with 10 positions matching TRBD2. The germline V gene encodes CDR1 WNHNN and CDR2 SYGVQD (reference sequence). The CDR3 sequence is 15 residues long. The J segment lost 5 bases and the V segment lost 4 bases, leaving 6 bases of the junction unmatched. The CDR3 sequence: CASSAVAGGKDTQYF. The DNA for the CDR3 is TGCGCCAGCAGTGCGGTAGCGGGGGGTAAAGATACGCAGTATTTT.

This chain connects TRBV10-2 to TRBJ2-5; D is perhaps TRBD1 (5 bases). From germline, CDR1 is WSHSY and CDR2 SAAADI. This CDR3 contains 15 residues. V dropped 4 bases and J dropped 2 bases, with 14 bases sitting between them. CDR3 protein: CASSAQPGSQETQYF. The CDR3 nucleotides read TGCGCCAGCAGTGCCCAACCAGGGTCTCAAGAGACCCAGTACTTC.

The V and J genes are TRBV9 and TRBJ2-3; D possibly corresponds to TRBD2 (5 bases). Deletions cut 0 bases from V and 2 bases from J, with 10 bases between. Germline CDR1 and CDR2: SGDLS and YYNGEE. CDR3 length equals 15 residues. This chain's CDR3 is CASSVDPGITDTQYF. The CDR3 DNA reads TGTGCCAGCAGCGTAGATCCGGGGATCACAGATACGCAGTATTTT.

The chain employs TRBV7-9 and TRBJ2-7; D gene ambiguous. Germline CDR1 is SEHNR and CDR2 is FQNEAQ (reference sequence). This CDR3 is built from 15 residues. With 5 bases removed from V and 0 bases from J, the gap between germline ends came to 14 bases. The CDR3 nucleotides are TGTGCCAGCAGCCCGTCGGAATTTTCCTCCTACGAGCAGTACTTC. It yields the protein CASSPSEFSSYEQYF.

The genes are TRBV5-4 and TRBJ1-1, with 7 nucleotides matching TRBD1. Germline V gives CDR1 SGHNT, CDR2 YYREEE (reference sequence). The CDR3 sequence is 16 residues long. Trimming removed 0 bases from V and 1 base from J; junction bases left unmatched: 6. The CDR3 DNA sequence: TGTGCCAGCAGCTTGGGAGGGACAGCCAAGAACACTGAAGCTTTCTTT. Its protein product is CASSLGGTAKNTEAFF.

The chain recombines TRBV6-5 with TRBJ1-1; D might be TRBD1 (6 bases). This CDR3 has 11 amino acids. V was pared by 11 bases and J by 1 base, with 8 bases between. Per the germline V gene, CDR1 is MNHEY and CDR2 is SVGAGI. The CDR3 protein is CAAGENTEAFF. The DNA of the CDR3 is TGTGCCGCAGGGGAGAACACTGAAGCTTTCTTT.

V is TRBV27 and J is TRBJ1-6, with TRBD1 identical over 7 bases. The CDR3 totals 13 residues. CDR1 is MNHEY and CDR2 is SMNVEV in the germline V gene (reference sequence). V lost 5 bases, J lost 7 bases, and 2 bases stayed unmatched. CDR3 in amino acids: CASSRQGNSPLHF. The CDR3 DNA is TGTGCCAGCAGTAGACAGGGAAATTCACCCCTCCACTTT.

The chain joins TRBV4-2 to TRBJ2-7, with 8 bases identical to TRBD2. With V trimmed by 4 bases and J by 5 bases, 7 bases remained unmatched. CDR3 length: 14 residues. Per the germline V gene, CDR1 is LGHNA and CDR2 is YNFKEQ. In DNA, the CDR3 is TGTGCCAGCAGCCCCAGGGAACTAGCGGACGAGCAGTACTTC. Translating gives CASSPRELADEQYF.

A remark on this clone: This sample also contains other DNA sequences that code for the same CDR3. This chain connects TRBV6-1 to TRBJ1-6, with D perhaps matching TRBD1 (5 bases). Germline values: CDR1 MNHNS, CDR2 SASEGT. There are 16 residues in the CDR3. With 0 bases removed from V and 7 bases from J, the gap between germline ends came to 13 bases. CDR3 bases: TGTGCCAGCAGTGAAGCGCTTCCAGGGACGAATTCACCCCTCCACTTT. It is translated as CASSEALPGTNSPLHF.

The chain couples TRBV7-9 to TRBJ2-7; TRBD1 is a possible D gene (5 bases). This CDR3 contains 14 residues. V shed 3 bases and J shed 6 bases, with 15 bases lying between them. The germline V gene has CDR1 SEHNR and CDR2 FQNEAQ (reference sequence). The DNA of the CDR3 is TGTGCCAGCAGCTTGGCAGGGATCACGGGCGAGCAGTACTTC. Its protein is CASSLAGITGEQYF.

The chain couples TRBV4-2 to TRBJ2-5; D is uncertain. CDR1 is LGHNA, CDR2 YNFKEQ, per germline. The V and J ends lost 4 bases and 5 bases respectively, with 20 bases between them. CDR3 length: 16 residues. CDR3 loop: CASSPTRGTIQETQYF. The CDR3 DNA follows: TGTGCCAGCAGCCCAACTCGAGGAACTATTCAGGAGACCCAGTACTTC.

The V and J genes are TRBV5-6 and TRBJ1-5; no clear D gene. The germline V and J ends were trimmed by 6 bases and 7 bases, with 11 bases remaining between them. Per germline, CDR1 SGHDT and CDR2 YYEEEE. This CDR3 has 12 amino acids. CDR3 region: CASNGMGQPQHF. DNA for the CDR3: TGTGCCAGCAACGGAATGGGACAGCCCCAGCATTTT.

The chain has TRBV7-6 and TRBJ2-7; D is unclear. The CDR3 spans 11 residues. Trimming removed 0 bases at V and 6 bases at J, with 3 bases between. CDR1 SGHVS and CDR2 FNYEAQ come from the germline V gene. CDR3 residues: CASSLAAEQYF. CDR3 bases: TGTGCCAGCAGCTTAGCGGCCGAGCAGTACTTC.